This TCR beta chain was sequenced during a study of T cell changes during pregnancy in multiple sclerosis (dated by TCRdb to the late 2010s). The study in broad terms: The study examined how the T cell repertoire changed over the course of pregnancy in women with multiple sclerosis.

As for this clone: Its antigen is not yet known. The sample holds no much larger clone one base away, and base qualities are not on file.

Receptors were amplified or captured by the immunoSEQ multiplex PCR assay. The immuneACCESS repertoire file appears here via TCRdb, limited to in-frame rearrangements. These files lack a portion of the clones; in checked studies, under half of the deficit traces to unresolved V genes, and the cause of the others is not known. Present in this sample are some 42,000 clones, roughly 87% of which were seen just once. The top ten clones comprise over 0.85% of the sample. This sample comprised CD4+ T cells from peripheral blood mononuclear cells, obtained after pregnancy. This sequence was found in a female donor with multiple sclerosis, enrolled in a pregnancy study.

The sequenced DNA: TGTGCCAGTAGTATGTTCGGGAATCAGCCCCAGCATTTT. Translated, this is CASSMFGNQPQHF. The sequence joins TRBV19 to TRBJ1-5; the D gene remains uncertain. Cut back by 3 bases and 4 bases, the V and J ends lie 7 bases apart. CDR1 is given as LNHDA and CDR2 as SQIVND, both from the germline V gene (reference sequence). Inclusive of the bounding cysteine and phenylalanine, the CDR3 is 13 residues long. Only CDR3 DNA remains: 39 bases, in frame from the first base.